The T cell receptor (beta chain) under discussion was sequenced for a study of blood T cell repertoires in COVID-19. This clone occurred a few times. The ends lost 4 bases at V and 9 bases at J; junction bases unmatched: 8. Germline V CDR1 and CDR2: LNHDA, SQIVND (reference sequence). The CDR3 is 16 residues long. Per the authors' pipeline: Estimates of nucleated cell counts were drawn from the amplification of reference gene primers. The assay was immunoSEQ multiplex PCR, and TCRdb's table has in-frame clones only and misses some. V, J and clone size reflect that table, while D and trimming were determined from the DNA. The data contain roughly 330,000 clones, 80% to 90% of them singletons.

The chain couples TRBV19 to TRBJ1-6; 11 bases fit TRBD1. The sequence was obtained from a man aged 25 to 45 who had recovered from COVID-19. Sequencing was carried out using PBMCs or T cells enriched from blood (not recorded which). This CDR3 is CASSTGQGALISPLHF. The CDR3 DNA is TGTGCCAGTAGTACCGGACAGGGGGCGCTTATTTCACCCCTCCACTTT.